The 5 T cell receptor beta chains presented below share a single source sample, sequenced in a study of blood T cell repertoires in COVID-19. Clones were sequenced by immunoSEQ multiplex PCR, and TCRdb holds only the in-frame ones, with some missing. Seen here are some 260,000 clones, 88% observed once, and the top ten hold about 0.64%. Sequences were obtained from peripheral blood. These receptors came from a human donor in a cohort sampled during active COVID-19.

The chain combines TRBV9 with TRBJ2-7, with TRBD2 identical over 9 bases. Germline V CDR1 and CDR2: SGDLS, YYNGEE. The CDR3 consists of 16 residues. J was trimmed by 0 bases and V by 3 bases; bases with no gene match: 7. CDR3: CASSGQTSGSSYEQYF. CDR3 in DNA: TGTGCCAGCAGCGGCCAGACTAGCGGTAGCTCCTACGAGCAGTACTTC. Full variable domain (outside the CDR3, taken from reference TRBV9 and TRBJ2-7): DSGVTQTPKHLITATGQRVTLRCSPRSGDLSVYWYQQSLDQGLQFLIQYYNGEERAKGNILERFSAQQFPDLHSELNLSSLELGDSALYFCASSGQTSGSSYEQYFGPGTRLTVT.

This chain uses TRBV30 with TRBJ2-3; no firm D call. The CDR3 is 12 amino acids. Trimming took off 1 base at V and 2 bases at J, with 4 bases between the two ends. CDR1 is GTSNPN, CDR2 SVGIG, per germline (reference sequence). CDR3 in DNA: TGTGCCTGGAGTGGACACACAGATACGCAGTATTTT. Amino acids: CAWSGHTDTQYF.

The J gene is TRBJ2-7, the V gene TRBV28, with 9 nucleotides matching TRBD2. Unmatched junction bases numbered 14, after V lost 7 bases and J lost 4 bases. Germline CDR1 is MDHEN and CDR2 is SYDVKM. This CDR3 spans 16 amino acids. Here the CDR3 reads CASNPSGSGRGYEQYF. The CDR3 DNA reads as TGTGCCAGCAATCCCTCGGGTAGCGGGAGAGGATACGAGCAGTACTTC.

V and J are TRBV2 and TRBJ2-1; the D gene is possibly TRBD2 (5 bases). There are 16 residues in the CDR3. CDR1 is SNHLY and CDR2 is FYNNEI in the germline V gene. The ends were cut back, 6 bases at V and 6 bases at J, with 21 bases in the middle. The chain's CDR3 is CASRKFRGNTANEQFF. The CDR3 coding sequence is TGTGCCAGCAGGAAATTCCGGGGAAATACGGCCAATGAGCAGTTCTTC.

The chain is built from TRBV2 and TRBJ2-7; D possibly corresponds to TRBD1 (5 bases). The CDR3 has 15 amino acids. Germline V lookup: CDR1 SNHLY, CDR2 FYNNEI. Deletions cut 6 bases from V and 0 bases from J, with 15 bases between. This chain's CDR3 is CASRNDSFSSYEQYF. In nucleotides, the CDR3 is TGTGCCAGCAGAAATGACAGTTTCAGCTCCTACGAGCAGTACTTC.